Reported below is one T cell receptor beta chain. The sample belongs to a study of blood T cell repertoires in COVID-19. The CDR3 covers 15 residues. Trimming took 3 bases from V and 0 from J; bases not matched to a gene: 4. Germline assignment: CDR1 SQVTM and CDR2 ANQGSEA. Method: immunoSEQ multiplex PCR; TCRdb's copy keeps in-frame clones and lacks some. The data contain some 250,000 clones, under 90% of them singletons. The rearrangement uses TRBV29-1 and TRBJ2-7; 11 bases align to TRBD2. The sequence came from a woman aged 18 to 35 with acute or convalescent COVID-19. Sequenced material: peripheral blood. The CDR3 bases are TGCAGCGTTGAGGGAGGGACTAGCGGCTCCTACGAGCAGTACTTC. It is translated as CSVEGGTSGSYEQYF.